These 28 T cell receptor beta chains were all obtained from the same sample, sequenced in a study of blood T cell repertoires in COVID-19. Produced via immunoSEQ multiplex PCR; TCRdb's table is partial and in-frame only. The sample records 16,000 or so clones, roughly nine tenths being singletons. The sample was peripheral blood. The source is an older man with acute or convalescent COVID-19.

The gene calls are TRBV2 and TRBJ1-6; D is undetermined. Trimming cost V 6 bases and J 7 bases, with 10 bases left between them. Germline CDR1 and CDR2: SNHLY and FYNNEI. The CDR3 covers 13 residues. The CDR3 loop is CASSGGENSPLHF. The CDR3 nucleotides read TGTGCCAGCAGCGGAGGTGAGAATTCACCCCTCCACTTT. Variable domain in full (rest from reference TRBV2 and TRBJ1-6): EPEVTQTPSHQVTQMGQEVILRCVPISNHLYFYWYRQILGQKVEFLVSFYNNEISEKSEIFDDQFSVERPDGSNFTLKIRSTKLEDSAMYFCASSGGENSPLHFGNGTRLTVT.

This clone was seen a few times. V and J are TRBV9 and TRBJ1-2; 10 bases match TRBD1. Germline trimming cut 0 bases from V and 6 bases from J; bases unmatched to any gene: 2. This CDR3 has 14 residues. Germline V lookup: CDR1 SGDLS, CDR2 YYNGEE. CDR3 sequence reads: CASSVGDRGDGYTF. The CDR3 nucleotides are TGTGCCAGCAGCGTAGGGGACAGGGGCGATGGCTACACCTTC.

This clone turned up a few times. V is TRBV19 and J is TRBJ2-4, with D hard to call. V lost 0 bases to trimming and J lost 5 bases, with 8 bases between them. Germline CDR1 LNHDA, CDR2 SQIVND (reference sequence). This CDR3 has 14 residues. DNA for the CDR3: TGTGCCAGTAGTATAGATCCCGAGGAAAACATTCAGTACTTC. It translates to CASSIDPEENIQYF. The full variable domain, completed using reference TRBV19 and TRBJ2-4, is DGGITQSPKYLFRKEGQNVTLSCEQNLNHDAMYWYRQDPGQGLRLIYYSQIVNDFQKGDIAEGYSVSREKKESFPLTVTSAQKNPTAFYLCASSIDPEENIQYFGAGTRLSVL.

J is TRBJ2-2 and V is TRBV30; weak D call: TRBD1 (5 bases). Germline V gives CDR1 GTSNPN, CDR2 SVGIG (reference sequence). The CDR3 is 13 amino acids. V lost 4 bases and J lost 6, with 12 bases in between. The CDR3 bases are TGTGCCTGGAAAGGGGCCGCGGCCGGGGAGCTGTTTTTT. This codes for CAWKGAAAGELFF.

The chain is built from TRBV4-1 and TRBJ1-2; D remains ambiguous. The germline CDR1 and CDR2 sequences are MGHRA and YSYEKL. This CDR3 is 13 amino acids long. The V end lost 3 bases, the J end lost 3 bases, and 8 bases lay between the germline ends. CDR3 DNA sequence: TGCGCCAGCAGCCACCCCTTCGACTATGGCTACACCTTC. This encodes CASSHPFDYGYTF.

The chain links TRBV19 to TRBJ1-1, with D maybe TRBD1 (5 bases). The CDR3 is 14 residues long. The germline gives CDR1 LNHDA, CDR2 SQIVND (reference sequence). The V end was cut by 3 bases, the J end by 2 bases, with 10 bases between. The CDR3 coding sequence is TGTGCCAGTAGTATCTCGACAGTTAACACTGAAGCTTTCTTT. This codes for CASSISTVNTEAFF.

V is TRBV7-9 and J is TRBJ1-1, with 7 bases fitting TRBD1. This CDR3 contains 12 residues. V was clipped by 1 base and J by 11 bases; unmatched bases: 4. CDR1 is SEHNR, CDR2 FQNEAQ, per germline (reference sequence). The CDR3 sequence: CASSLEGTDAFF. In DNA, the CDR3 is TGTGCCAGCAGCTTAGAGGGGACAGACGCTTTCTTT.

This sequence joins TRBV6-1 and TRBJ2-7; D gene ambiguous. The CDR3 loop spans 12 amino acids. V gave up 3 bases and J gave up 4 bases, with 7 bases separating them. Germline lookup yields CDR1 MNHNS and CDR2 SASEGT. CDR3 region: CASSDPGYEQYF. The CDR3 nucleotides are TGTGCCAGCAGTGATCCGGGTTACGAGCAGTACTTC.

The chain uses TRBV6-1 and TRBJ1-2, with a possible D match to TRBD1 (5 bases). The CDR3 is 15 amino acids. Germline-derived CDR1 and CDR2 are MNHNS and SASEGT. The V end was cut by 2 bases, the J end by 8 bases, with 18 bases between. The CDR3 here is CASSEFPQGTYGYTF. Here the CDR3 DNA reads TGTGCCAGCAGTGAATTCCCCCAGGGAACTTACGGCTACACCTTC.

This rearrangement joins TRBV9 to TRBJ2-1; no firm D call. V lost 0 bases and J 9 bases, leaving 10 bases between the germline ends. From germline, CDR1 is SGDLS and CDR2 YYNGEE. The CDR3 consists of 13 residues. CDR3: CASSVAQEGEQFF. The CDR3 coding sequence is TGTGCCAGCAGCGTAGCCCAGGAAGGTGAGCAGTTCTTC.

The chain carries TRBV24-1 and TRBJ1-2; D is unresolved. The CDR3 totals 14 residues. V lost 1 base, J lost 4 bases, and 9 bases lay in between. Germline V CDR1 and CDR2: KGHDR, SFDVKD. The CDR3 sequence is CATSDFSSVYGYTF. In DNA, the CDR3 is TGTGCCACCAGTGATTTTAGTTCTGTCTATGGCTACACCTTC.

This chain uses TRBV6-6 with TRBJ2-7; 11 bases are a match to TRBD2. CDR1 is MNHNY, CDR2 SVGAGI, per germline (reference sequence). The CDR3 covers 14 residues. J gave up 3 bases and V 4 bases, and 2 bases lay outside the gene matches. The CDR3: CASSSGLAGYEQYF. The CDR3 DNA sequence: TGTGCCAGCAGTTCCGGACTAGCGGGCTACGAGCAGTACTTC.

This chain joins TRBV11-2 and TRBJ1-2; D not resolved. In germline, CDR1 is SGHAT, CDR2 FQNNGV. Trimming took 1 base from V and 3 from J, leaving 21 bases between them. This CDR3 comprises 18 residues. Written as DNA, the CDR3 is TGTGCCAGCAGCTTAGGTTTAGGTCGGGGAATAAAACACTATGGCTACACCTTC. It codes for CASSLGLGRGIKHYGYTF.

The chain has TRBV12-3 or TRBV12-4 and TRBJ1-2; D perhaps matches TRBD1 (6 bases). The V and J ends lost 3 bases and 5 bases respectively, with 10 bases between them. There are 13 residues in the CDR3. CDR3 sequence reads: CASSFRQGYGYTF. In DNA, the CDR3 is TGTGCCAGCAGTTTTCGGCAGGGGTATGGCTACACCTTC.

V and J are TRBV19 and TRBJ1-6, with a weak D call TRBD1 (6 bases). The germline V gene has CDR1 LNHDA and CDR2 SQIVND (reference sequence). V lost 0 bases and J 7 bases, leaving 16 bases between the germline ends. The CDR3 has 17 amino acids. The CDR3 coding sequence is TGTGCCAGTAGTATAGAAACTGGACAGCTGGGAAATTCACCCCTCCACTTT. The encoded protein is CASSIETGQLGNSPLHF.

The chain combines TRBV7-2 with TRBJ2-3, with a tentative D call TRBD2 (5 bases). CDR3 size: 15 residues. CDR1 SGHTA and CDR2 FQGNSA come from the germline V gene. V gave up 1 base and J gave up 4 bases, with 12 bases separating them. CDR3: CASSLGGLAADTQYF. CDR3 in DNA: TGTGCCAGCAGCTTAGGTGGACTCGCGGCAGATACGCAGTATTTT.

The chain links TRBV21-1 to TRBJ2-7; the table calls TRBD2, which could not be checked here. TRBV21-1 is given as a pseudogene. The CDR3 extends over 19 amino acids. The CDR3 DNA sequence: TGTGCCAGCAGCACAAGAGGGGTAGCTAGCGGGGGCCGCCCCTACGAGCAGTACTTC. Its protein is CASSTRGVASGGRPYEQYF.

V gene TRBV6-5 combines with J gene TRBJ1-1; TRBD1 is a possible D gene (6 bases). The V end was cut by 0 bases, the J end by 5 bases, with 16 bases between. The germline gives CDR1 MNHEY, CDR2 SVGAGI. The length of the CDR3 is 16 residues. The CDR3 loop reads CASSYSTWGGRTEAFF. The CDR3 region has the DNA TGTGCCAGCAGTTACTCGACCTGGGGGGGGCGAACTGAAGCTTTCTTT.

This clone was detected once. The chain couples TRBV2 to TRBJ2-1, with D unclear. The germline CDR1 and CDR2 sequences are SNHLY and FYNNEI. The CDR3 is 14 amino acids. Trimming shortened V by 1 base and J by 8 bases, and 12 bases separated the two germline ends. The CDR3 spells CASSEGPGYDEQFF. For the CDR3, the DNA is TGTGCCAGCAGTGAAGGACCCGGGTATGATGAGCAGTTCTTC.

J is TRBJ1-2 and V is TRBV19; 8 nucleotides agree with TRBD1. The CDR3 has 14 residues. After removal of 8 bases from V and 0 bases from J, the junction contained 5 bases not matched to a gene. Looked up from germline, CDR1 is LNHDA and CDR2 is SQIVND (reference sequence). CDR3 DNA sequence: TGTGCCAGTCTCACAGGGGGGACTAACTATGGCTACACCTTC. Its protein product is CASLTGGTNYGYTF.

The chain links TRBV7-9 to TRBJ1-2, with 7 bases lining up with TRBD1. The CDR3 consists of 12 residues. CDR1 is SEHNR, CDR2 FQNEAQ, per germline (reference sequence). V was clipped by 4 bases and J by 6 bases; unmatched bases: 2. CDR3 loop: CASSYDRDGYTF. As DNA, the CDR3 is TGTGCCAGCAGCTACGACAGGGATGGCTACACCTTC.

By sample share, this clone is medium-sized. The V and J genes are TRBV5-5 and TRBJ1-6; the D gene is possibly TRBD1 (6 bases). V was trimmed by 3 bases and J by 10 bases, leaving 23 bases between them. The CDR3 is 17 residues long. Germline V gives CDR1 SGHKS, CDR2 YYEKEE (reference sequence). The CDR3 loop is CASSWIVNPGVGSPLHF. The CDR3 coding sequence is TGTGCCAGCAGCTGGATTGTAAACCCAGGGGTAGGGTCACCCCTCCACTTT.

This clone showed up just once. This sequence joins TRBV21-1 and TRBJ2-1; the table's D call TRBD2 went unverified against the DNA. TRBV21-1 is a recognized pseudogene. The CDR3 loop spans 18 amino acids. The CDR3 nucleotides are TGTGCCAGCAGCAAAGAAGCTCTAGCGGGAGGGCCCTACAATGAGCAGTTCTTC. As protein: CASSKEALAGGPYNEQFF.

This chain joins TRBV7-6 and TRBJ1-1; D unresolved. Trimming took off 2 bases at V and 1 base at J, with 5 bases between the two ends. The CDR3 is 13 amino acids. Germline V CDR1 and CDR2: SGHVS, FNYEAQ. CDR3 region: CASSLQENTEAFF. The CDR3 DNA sequence: TGTGCCAGCAGCTTACAGGAGAACACTGAAGCTTTCTTT.

This clone was counted a single time. The chain is built from TRBV6-5 and TRBJ1-5; a weak D match, TRBD1 (6 bases). Looked up from germline, CDR1 is MNHEY and CDR2 is SVGAGI. Trimming shortened V by 7 bases and J by 6 bases, and 16 bases separated the two germline ends. CDR3 length: 14 residues. CDR3 in amino acids: CASKPGQASQPQHF. CDR3 DNA: TGTGCCAGCAAGCCGGGACAAGCGAGTCAGCCCCAGCATTTT.

This clone was picked up one time. This chain links TRBV9 with TRBJ1-3; D might be TRBD1 (6 bases). The CDR3 loop spans 16 amino acids. The V end lost 0 bases, the J end lost 1 base, and 11 bases lay between the germline ends. In germline, CDR1 is SGDLS, CDR2 YYNGEE. The CDR3: CASSVGGRGSGNTIYF. The CDR3 DNA reads as TGTGCCAGCAGCGTAGGAGGCAGGGGATCTGGAAACACCATATATTTT.

This clone was seen a handful of times. The junction departs from the called germline gene at one end, perhaps through a read error. The DNA of the CDR3 is TGCGCCAGCAGTTTGGGTGGGACAGGGGGCGCAAACACTGAAGCTTTCTTT. This translates into CASSLGGTGGANTEAFF. The J gene is TRBJ1-1, the V gene TRBV5-1; 12 positions match TRBD1. CDR1 is SGHRS and CDR2 is YFSETQ in the germline V gene. The CDR3 loop spans 17 amino acids.

The chain couples TRBV2 to TRBJ1-5; D call uncertain. The germline V gene has CDR1 SNHLY and CDR2 FYNNEI. Trimming shortened V by 1 base and J by 3 bases, and 4 bases separated the two germline ends. The CDR3 has 13 amino acids. In DNA form, the CDR3 reads TGTGCCAGCAGTGAAGGGGCCAATCAGCCCCAGCATTTT. It specifies CASSEGANQPQHF. Supplemented by reference TRBV2 and TRBJ1-5, the full variable domain reads EPEVTQTPSHQVTQMGQEVILRCVPISNHLYFYWYRQILGQKVEFLVSFYNNEISEKSEIFDDQFSVERPDGSNFTLKIRSTKLEDSAMYFCASSEGANQPQHFGDGTRLSIL.